A selection of T cell receptor beta chains follows, all from one sample in a study of CD8 T cells in ankylosing spondylitis. One entry per CDR3 protein, called by TCRdb with MiXCR from the 5' RACE reads. The repertoire holds about 400,000 distinct CDR3 sequences, with approximately 20% as singletons. Sequencing was carried out using blood, either unsorted or a sorted T cell fraction (not recorded which). These receptors were collected from a male donor with ankylosing spondylitis. CDR3s include the opening cysteine and the closing phenylalanine or tryptophan. A D gene is named only where the DNA matches it firmly. Clone size is given for some rows only: seen once, a few or many times, or a class if the clone is expanded.

j_call	d_call	v_call	clone_size	cdr3_aa	cdr3_nt
TRBJ1-2	.	TRBV28	.	CASRREFYGYTF	TGTGCCAGCAGACGGGAGTTCTATGGCTACACCTTC
TRBJ2-6	.	TRBV18	.	CASSPNGPLSGANVLTF	TGTGCCAGCTCACCAAACGGGCCACTCTCTGGGGCCAACGTCCTGACTTTC
TRBJ1-1	TRBD1	TRBV7-6	.	CASSLPGQVGTEAFF	TGTGCCAGCAGCTTACCGGGACAGGTCGGCACTGAAGCTTTCTTT
TRBJ2-5	TRBD1	TRBV20-1	many	CSAREPDRVQETQYF	TGCAGTGCTAGAGAACCAGACAGGGTTCAAGAGACCCAGTACTTC
TRBJ2-5	TRBD1	TRBV5-1	few	CASSLAQGLETQYF	TGCGCCAGCAGCTTGGCACAGGGGCTCGAGACCCAGTACTTC
TRBJ2-5	.	TRBV6-1	once	CASSDRGQPFQETQYF	TGTGCCAGCAGTGACCGGGGCCAACCCTTTCAAGAGACCCAGTACTTC
TRBJ1-1	TRBD1	TRBV29-1	.	CSVDWTGLGSEAFF	TGCAGCGTTGACTGGACAGGGTTAGGGTCTGAAGCTTTCTTT
TRBJ1-4	.	TRBV28	.	CASSPGSGTNEKLFF	TGTGCCAGCAGCCCAGGGTCAGGGACTAATGAAAAACTGTTTTTT
TRBJ2-1	.	TRBV10-3	few	CAISGRGSYNEQFF	TGTGCCATCAGCGGACGGGGCTCCTACAATGAGCAGTTCTTC
TRBJ1-3	.	TRBV12-3/TRBV12-4	.	CAARVANTIYF	TGTGCCGCCAGGGTGGCAAACACCATATATTTT
TRBJ2-5	.	TRBV20-1	.	CSASIGGTQYF	TGCAGTGCTAGTATAGGCGGGACCCAGTACTTC
TRBJ2-3	TRBD2	TRBV29-1	many	CSAGTSGSSSDTQYF	TGCAGCGCCGGGACTAGCGGGAGTTCCTCAGATACGCAGTATTTT
TRBJ2-7	.	TRBV28	.	CASTPPWASYEQYF	TGTGCCAGCACTCCCCCGTGGGCTTCCTACGAGCAGTACTTC
TRBJ1-5	.	TRBV29-1	few	CSVALGGANQPQHF	TGCAGCGTGGCCCTTGGGGGGGCCAATCAGCCCCAGCATTTT
TRBJ2-3	TRBD2	TRBV15	few	CATQAKAGGYTDTQYF	TGTGCCACCCAAGCAAAAGCGGGAGGATACACAGATACGCAGTATTTT
TRBJ2-7	.	TRBV5-1	.	CASSLGGDGAGEQYF	TGCGCCAGCAGCTTGGGGGGCGACGGAGCGGGCGAGCAGTACTTC
TRBJ1-1	.	TRBV6-1	few	CASRPLVSLAEAFF	TGTGCCAGCAGACCCCTCGTGTCTTTGGCTGAAGCTTTCTTT
TRBJ2-7	TRBD1	TRBV6-1	few	CASRQQGTYEQYF	TGTGCCAGCAGGCAACAGGGGACCTACGAGCAGTACTTC
TRBJ2-2	TRBD2	TRBV7-3	few	CASSLVAGNTGELFF	TGTGCCAGCAGCCTAGTAGCGGGTAACACCGGGGAGCTGTTTTTT
TRBJ1-1	.	TRBV7-9	.	CASSLRVTEAFF	TGTGCCAGCAGCCTTCGGGTAACTGAAGCTTTCTTT
TRBJ2-1	TRBD2	TRBV20-1	few	CSARSPGLAGVNEQFF	TGCAGTGCTAGATCGCCCGGACTAGCGGGAGTTAATGAGCAGTTCTTC
TRBJ2-7	TRBD2	TRBV9	.	CASSVSTSGFYEQYF	TGTGCCAGCAGCGTTTCGACTAGCGGGTTCTACGAGCAGTACTTC
TRBJ1-5	TRBD1	TRBV24-1	many	CATSATTGSQHF	TGTGCCACCAGTGCCACGACAGGGTCCCAGCATTTT
TRBJ2-1	TRBD2	TRBV19	few	CATEGGRDGNEQFF	TGTGCCACCGAGGGAGGGAGAGACGGCAATGAGCAGTTCTTC
TRBJ2-1	.	TRBV11-2	few	CASSLDRLAEKQFF	TGTGCCAGCAGCTTAGATCGGTTAGCCGAAAAGCAGTTCTTC
TRBJ2-2	.	TRBV12-3/TRBV12-4	.	CASSGTHTGELFF	TGTGCCAGCAGCGGGACCCACACCGGGGAGCTGTTTTTT
TRBJ2-3	.	TRBV29-1	.	CSVAGVADTQYF	TGCAGCGTTGCGGGAGTGGCAGATACGCAGTATTTT
TRBJ1-3	TRBD1	TRBV7-6	.	CASSSRDRQGLFGNTIYF	TGTGCCAGCAGCTCCCGAGATCGACAGGGCTTATTTGGAAACACCATATATTTT
TRBJ2-7	.	TRBV5-1	few	CASRKTGTSYEQYF	TGCGCCAGCAGAAAAACCGGGACGTCCTACGAGCAGTACTTC
TRBJ2-5	TRBD2	TRBV24-1	many	CATSDRTSVQETQYF	TGTGCCACCAGTGACAGGACTAGCGTACAAGAGACCCAGTACTTC
TRBJ2-1	.	TRBV7-3	.	CASSPGEGTDYNEQFF	TGTGCCAGCAGCCCGGGTGAGGGGACCGATTACAATGAGCAGTTCTTC
TRBJ1-1	.	TRBV2	few	CASALGRNTEAFF	TGTGCCAGCGCCCTTGGGCGAAACACTGAAGCTTTCTTT
TRBJ2-1	TRBD2	TRBV11-2	few	CASRNPGLAEYNEQFF	TGTGCCAGCAGGAATCCGGGACTAGCGGAATACAATGAGCAGTTCTTC
TRBJ1-4	TRBD1	TRBV5-1	.	CASSLWDRPTTNEKLFF	TGCGCCAGCAGCTTGTGGGACAGGCCAACAACTAATGAAAAACTGTTTTTT
TRBJ1-4	.	TRBV27	.	CASSLLKATNEKLFF	TGTGCCAGCAGTTTATTGAAAGCAACTAATGAAAAACTGTTTTTT
TRBJ2-3	TRBD2	TRBV11-2	.	CASSLTSGLSTDTQYF	TGTGCCAGCAGCCTGACTAGCGGGCTAAGCACAGATACGCAGTATTTT
TRBJ2-5	TRBD1	TRBV5-1	many	CASSARGSSETQYF	TGCGCCAGCAGCGCCAGGGGGAGTTCGGAGACCCAGTACTTC
TRBJ2-7	TRBD1	TRBV5-1	many	CASSRDGTGSYEQYF	TGCGCCAGCAGCCGGGACGGGACAGGCTCATACGAGCAGTACTTC
TRBJ1-1	.	TRBV6-5	.	CASSWRKANTEAFF	TGTGCCAGCAGTTGGCGGAAAGCGAACACTGAAGCTTTCTTT
TRBJ1-1	TRBD1	TRBV7-9	.	CASSPWGDSPPTEAFF	TGTGCCAGCAGCCCATGGGGGGACAGTCCCCCCACTGAAGCTTTCTTT
TRBJ1-2	.	TRBV7-2	.	CASSFRQIGDYGYTF	TGTGCCAGCAGCTTCCGACAGATTGGCGACTATGGCTACACCTTC
TRBJ1-1	TRBD1	TRBV7-2	.	CASSFVPGTGYEAFF	TGTGCCAGCAGCTTTGTCCCCGGGACAGGGTATGAAGCTTTCTTT
TRBJ2-5	TRBD1	TRBV4-1	few	CASSQEGQGQETQYF	TGCGCCAGCAGCCAAGAAGGACAGGGGCAAGAGACCCAGTACTTC
TRBJ1-1	.	TRBV5-1	.	CASSGRGGNTEAFF	TGCGCCAGCAGTGGGAGGGGGGGGAACACTGAAGCTTTCTTT
TRBJ2-3	TRBD2	TRBV10-3	few	CAIASGTTADTQYF	TGTGCCATCGCTAGCGGGACGACCGCAGATACGCAGTATTTT
TRBJ1-6	TRBD1	TRBV15	.	CATSVTGNNSPLHF	TGTGCCACCAGCGTGACAGGGAATAATTCACCCCTCCACTTT
TRBJ2-7	TRBD2	TRBV29-1	many	CSVGGLAGNYEQYF	TGCAGCGTTGGCGGACTAGCGGGAAATTACGAGCAGTACTTC
TRBJ2-2	TRBD1	TRBV7-7	.	CASSNRDRGQNTGELFF	TGTGCTAGCAGCAACCGGGACAGGGGCCAGAACACCGGGGAGCTGTTTTTT
TRBJ2-7	.	TRBV5-1	many	CASSRDNYEQYF	TGCGCCAGCAGCCGCGACAACTACGAGCAGTACTTC
TRBJ2-3	TRBD2	TRBV11-2	many	CASSLDGTSASLGDTQYF	TGTGCCAGCAGCTTAGACGGGACTAGCGCTTCGCTGGGAGATACGCAGTATTTT
TRBJ1-2	TRBD1	TRBV7-2	few	CASSLWGGTGNYGYTF	TGTGCCAGCAGCTTATGGGGCGGGACAGGGAACTATGGCTACACCTTC
TRBJ1-2	.	TRBV29-1	few	CSVEDPGGLGYTF	TGCAGCGTTGAAGACCCCGGGGGACTCGGCTACACCTTC
TRBJ2-1	.	TRBV4-3	.	CASSQRTDGNEQFF	TGCGCCAGCAGCCAAAGGACAGACGGGAATGAGCAGTTCTTC
TRBJ1-3	.	TRBV4-2	.	CASSQVKISGNTIYF	TGTGCCAGCAGCCAAGTAAAGATCTCTGGAAACACCATATATTTT
TRBJ2-7	TRBD1	TRBV2	.	CASRLTGAYEQYF	TGTGCCAGCAGGTTGACAGGGGCCTACGAGCAGTACTTC
TRBJ1-1	TRBD1	TRBV7-3	.	CASSLDRGRTEAFF	TGTGCCAGCAGCTTAGACAGGGGGCGGACTGAAGCTTTCTTT